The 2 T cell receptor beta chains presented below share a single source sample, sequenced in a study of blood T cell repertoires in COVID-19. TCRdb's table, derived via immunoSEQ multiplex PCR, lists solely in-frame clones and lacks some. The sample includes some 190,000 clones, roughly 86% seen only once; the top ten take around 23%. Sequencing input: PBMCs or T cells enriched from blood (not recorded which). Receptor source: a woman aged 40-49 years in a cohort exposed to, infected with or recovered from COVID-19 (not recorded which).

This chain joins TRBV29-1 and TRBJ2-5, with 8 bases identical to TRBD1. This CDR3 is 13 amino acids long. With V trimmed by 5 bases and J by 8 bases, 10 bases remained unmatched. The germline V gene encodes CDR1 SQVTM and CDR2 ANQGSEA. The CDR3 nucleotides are TGCAGCGTTTTGACAGGGGCGACCGAAACCCAGTACTTC. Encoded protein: CSVLTGATETQYF.

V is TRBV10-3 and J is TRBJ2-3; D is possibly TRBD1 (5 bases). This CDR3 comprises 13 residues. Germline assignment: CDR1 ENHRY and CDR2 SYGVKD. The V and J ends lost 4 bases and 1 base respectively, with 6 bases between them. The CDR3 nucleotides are TGTGCCATCAGTGGGGGCGGCACAGATACGCAGTATTTT. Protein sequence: CAISGGGTDTQYF.